Shown below are 26 T cell receptor beta chains from a single sample sequenced in a study of T cells in Graves' hyperthyroidism and ophthalmopathy. Amplified TCR beta CDR3 regions derived from RNA transcripts. During a first-round RT-PCR of the TCR CDR3, the HTBI primer set was used. In TCRdb, the multiplex PCR reads were re-called with MiXCR into one record per CDR3 protein. This table holds about 580,000 distinct CDR3 sequences, 14% found once. The sequenced material came from blood. These receptors were obtained from a woman in her 30s with Graves' hyperthyroidism that later progressed to Graves' ophthalmopathy.

This clonotype was counted at least ten times. This rearrangement joins TRBV20-1 to TRBJ2-1; D may be TRBD1 or TRBD2 (5 bases each). The CDR3 consists of 14 residues. CDR1 and CDR2 (germline): DFQATT, SNEGSKA (reference sequence). V lost 3 bases, J lost 1 base, and 10 bases lay in between. DNA of the CDR3: TGCAGTGCTAGGGGGGTAGGGTCCTACAATGAGCAGTTCTTC. This translates into CSARGVGSYNEQFF.

Worth noting for this clonotype: A much more abundant neighbour one base away suggests this may be a read error. The chain recombines TRBV3-1 with TRBJ2-7, with D tentatively TRBD2 (5 bases). V was pared by 0 bases and J by 6 bases, with 15 bases between. CDR1 is LGHDT and CDR2 is YNNKEL in the germline V gene (reference sequence). The length of the CDR3 is 15 residues. CDR3 protein: CASSQDTRVTCEQYF. The DNA of the CDR3 is TGTGCCAGCAGCCAAGATACGAGGGTGACCTGCGAGCAGTACTTC.

This clonotype was counted only a few times. This CDR3 is CASSTRTDSNTEAFF. In DNA, the CDR3 is TGTGCCAGTAGTACCCGGACAGACTCAAACACTGAAGCTTTCTTT. J is TRBJ1-1 and V is TRBV19; weak D call: TRBD1 (6 bases). CDR3 size: 15 residues. From germline, CDR1 is LNHDA and CDR2 SQIVND (reference sequence). Trimming removed 4 bases at V and 2 bases at J, with 14 bases between.

This clonotype was recorded at least ten times. The chain employs TRBV19 and TRBJ2-2, with D hard to call. V lost 2 bases, J lost 1 base, and 11 bases lay in between. This CDR3 is built from 16 residues. Per germline, CDR1 LNHDA and CDR2 SQIVND (reference sequence). CDR3 sequence: CASSILPGWNTGELFF. CDR3 nucleotide sequence: TGTGCCAGTAGTATATTACCAGGCTGGAACACCGGGGAGCTGTTTTTT.

This clonotype was seen a single time. Just one base apart from a much larger clone, this may be a read error. This chain uses TRBV7-8 with TRBJ2-1, with D possibly matching TRBD2 (6 bases). This CDR3 comprises 15 residues. Germline assignment: CDR1 SGHVS and CDR2 FQNEAQ. V lost 8 bases and J 3 bases, leaving 17 bases between the germline ends. The CDR3 sequence is CASSGDVADYNEQFF. The CDR3 bases are TGTGCCAGCTCCGGGGACGTAGCGGACTACAATGAGCAGTTCTTC. The full variable domain, in which reference TRBV7-8 and TRBJ2-1 provide the parts outside the CDR3, is GAGVSQSPRYKVAKRGQDVALRCDPISGHVSLFWYQQALGQGPEFLTYFQNEAQLDKSGLPSDRFFAERPEGSVSTLKIQRTQQEDSAVYLCASSGDVADYNEQFFGPGTRLTVL.

This clonotype was seen repeatedly, ten times or more. The chain is built from TRBV29-1 and TRBJ2-5, with a weak D call TRBD1 (5 bases). The V end was cut by 3 bases, the J end by 2 bases, with 10 bases between. The CDR3 is made up of 13 amino acids. Germline V gene lookup returns CDR1 SQVTM and CDR2 ANQGSEA. The CDR3 here is CSVDVRAQETQYF. The CDR3 coding sequence is TGCAGCGTTGATGTCAGGGCGCAAGAGACCCAGTACTTC.

This clonotype has ten or more counts. The V and J genes are TRBV28 and TRBJ1-2; TRBD1 matches 8 bases. Germline-derived CDR1 and CDR2 are MDHEN and SYDVKM. The CDR3 runs 14 residues. The V and J ends lost 7 bases and 8 bases, in that order; junction bases with no gene match: 12. The CDR3 nucleotides read TGTGCCAGCATCCTATCCCAGGGGGCGGAGGGCTACACCTTC. Protein: CASILSQGAEGYTF.

The genes are TRBV9 and TRBJ2-1; D is possibly TRBD2 (6 bases). There are 15 residues in the CDR3. CDR1 is SGDLS and CDR2 is YYNGEE in the germline V gene. V was shortened by 4 bases and J by 5 bases, with 16 bases between the two germline ends. CDR3 nucleotides: TGTGCCAGCAGCCCCGGGGAGCGGGCCGACAATGAGCAGTTCTTC. Its translation is CASSPGERADNEQFF.

This clonotype showed up many times. The rearrangement links TRBV6-5 to TRBJ1-1; 7 bases match TRBD1. The CDR3 spans 15 residues. The V segment lost 0 bases and the J segment 5 bases; nucleotides outside the gene matches: 6. Germline V gene lookup returns CDR1 MNHEY and CDR2 SVGAGI. The CDR3 loop is CASSYSTGLGTEAFF. In DNA form, the CDR3 reads TGTGCCAGCAGTTACTCGACAGGGTTGGGGACTGAAGCTTTCTTT.

The chain couples TRBV7-6 to TRBJ2-7; tentatively, D is TRBD1 (5 bases). CDR3 size: 13 residues. From germline, CDR1 is SGHVS and CDR2 FNYEAQ. Trimming removed 5 bases from V and 3 bases from J, with 11 bases in between. CDR3: CASSPDTNYEQYF. Written as DNA, the CDR3 is TGTGCCAGCAGCCCGGACACCAACTACGAGCAGTACTTC. Full variable domain (missing parts from reference TRBV7-6 and TRBJ2-7): GAGVSQSPRYKVTKRGQDVALRCDPISGHVSLYWYRQALGQGPEFLTYFNYEAQQDKSGLPNDRFSAERPEGSISTLTIQRTEQRDSAMYRCASSPDTNYEQYFGPGTRLTVT.

Many counts were recorded for this clonotype. The chain joins TRBV5-1 to TRBJ1-1, with TRBD1 as a possible D gene (5 bases). CDR1 and CDR2 from the germline V gene are SGHRS and YFSETQ. The CDR3 loop spans 14 amino acids. Trimming pared 2 bases from V and 4 bases from J, leaving 12 bases between. CDR3 nucleotides: TGCGCCAGCAGCTTCGGGGGGGTTAGCACTGAAGCTTTCTTT. Translation: CASSFGGVSTEAFF.

The sample holds many counts of this clonotype. The gene calls are TRBV11-3 and TRBJ1-1, with a weak D call TRBD1 (5 bases). Germline V gene data show CDR1 as SGHNT and CDR2 as YENEEA. This CDR3 is 12 amino acids long. Trimming took off 0 bases at V and 8 bases at J, with 7 bases between the two ends. DNA of the CDR3: TGTGCCAGCAGCTTAGAGGGACCCGAAGCTTTCTTT. Its translation is CASSLEGPEAFF.

This clonotype was counted many times. V is TRBV7-2 and J is TRBJ1-2, with a possible D match to TRBD1 (6 bases). Germline loops: CDR1 SGHTA, CDR2 FQGNSA. The CDR3 loop spans 15 amino acids. Trimming removed 5 bases from V and 0 bases from J, with 13 bases in between. CDR3 in amino acids: CASSRTGTSNYGYTF. Written as DNA, the CDR3 is TGTGCCAGCAGCCGAACAGGGACCTCTAACTATGGCTACACCTTC. Using reference TRBV7-2 and TRBJ1-2 for the parts outside the CDR3, the full variable domain is GAGVSQSPSNKVTEKGKDVELRCDPISGHTALYWYRQSLGQGLEFLIYFQGNSAPDKSGLPSDRFSAERTGGSVSTLTIQRTQQEDSAVYLCASSRTGTSNYGYTFGSGTRLTVV.

This clonotype showed up many times. The chain has TRBV11-1 and TRBJ2-2; a possible D gene is TRBD2 (7 bases). This CDR3 region has 16 residues. Germline values: CDR1 SGHAT, CDR2 FQDESV (reference sequence). Trimming left V 2 bases short and J 4 bases short, with 14 bases between. The CDR3 protein is CASSLRGGQSTGELFF. In DNA, the CDR3 is TGTGCCAGCAGCTTACGCGGGGGCCAGAGCACCGGGGAGCTGTTTTTT. Full variable domain (outside the CDR3, taken from reference TRBV11-1 and TRBJ2-2): EAEVAQSPRYKITEKSQAVAFWCDPISGHATLYWYRQILGQGPELLVQFQDESVVDDSQLPKDRFSAERLKGVDSTLKIQPAELGDSAMYLCASSLRGGQSTGELFFGEGSRLTVL.

Ten or more counts support this clonotype. The chain employs TRBV20-1 and TRBJ2-1; D remains ambiguous. This CDR3 is 11 amino acids long. Germline CDR1 DFQATT, CDR2 SNEGSKA (reference sequence). Trimming removed 3 bases from V and 2 bases from J, with 2 bases in between. The CDR3: CSASPYNEQFF. For the CDR3, the DNA is TGCAGTGCTAGCCCCTACAATGAGCAGTTCTTC.

This clonotype showed up many times. The chain uses TRBV6-5 and TRBJ2-3; D gene unclear. Trimming removed 2 bases at V and 5 bases at J, with 11 bases between. The CDR3 length is 14 residues. The V gene's germline CDR1 is MNHEY and CDR2 SVGAGI. DNA for the CDR3: TGTGCCAGCAGTTACGCCTCAGACCTAGATACGCAGTATTTT. It is translated as CASSYASDLDTQYF.

Many counts were recorded for this clonotype. The chain links TRBV19 to TRBJ2-3; 7 nucleotides match TRBD2. Trimming took 4 bases from V and 4 from J; bases not matched to a gene: 8. Germline-derived CDR1 and CDR2 are LNHDA and SQIVND (reference sequence). The CDR3 is 15 residues long. CDR3 bases: TGTGCCAGTAGTAACGCGGGAGCAAGCGCAGATACGCAGTATTTT. This translates into CASSNAGASADTQYF. Full variable domain (remainder filled in from reference TRBV19 and TRBJ2-3): DGGITQSPKYLFRKEGQNVTLSCEQNLNHDAMYWYRQDPGQGLRLIYYSQIVNDFQKGDIAEGYSVSREKKESFPLTVTSAQKNPTAFYLCASSNAGASADTQYFGPGTRLTVL.

This clonotype was counted at least ten times. This chain joins TRBV7-9 and TRBJ1-1; a weak D match, TRBD1 (6 bases). The CDR3 covers 16 residues. The germline V gene has CDR1 SEHNR and CDR2 FQNEAQ (reference sequence). V gave up 2 bases and J gave up 5 bases, with 18 bases separating them. CDR3 sequence reads: CASSLFSGGAETEAFF. In DNA, the CDR3 is TGTGCCAGCAGCTTATTCTCGGGGGGCGCGGAAACTGAAGCTTTCTTT. Combining the CDR3 with reference TRBV7-9 and TRBJ1-1 gives the whole variable domain DTGVSQNPRHKITKRGQNVTFRCDPISEHNRLYWYRQTLGQGPEFLTYFQNEAQLEKSRLLSDRFSAERPKGSFSTLEIQRTEQGDSAMYLCASSLFSGGAETEAFFGQGTRLTVV.

This rearrangement joins TRBV20-1 to TRBJ1-5; 10 nucleotides line up with TRBD1. The CDR3 is 19 residues long. V shed 5 bases and J 1 base; nucleotides not matched to a gene: 17. The germline gives CDR1 DFQATT, CDR2 SNEGSKA (reference sequence). CDR3 protein: CSAEDRDRGMSRSNQPQHF. CDR3 DNA sequence: TGCAGTGCTGAAGACCGGGACAGGGGAATGAGTCGGAGCAATCAGCCCCAGCATTTT.

The chain is built from TRBV6-1 and TRBJ2-3; 12 nucleotides align to TRBD2. From germline, CDR1 is MNHNS and CDR2 SASEGT. Trimming took 6 bases from V and 5 from J; bases not matched to a gene: 18. This CDR3 comprises 19 residues. CDR3 in DNA: TGTGCCAGCAGCCCGAGACTAGCGGGAGCCTCCATTGGTGGAGATACGCAGTATTTT. This sequence encodes CASSPRLAGASIGGDTQYF.

There are many counts of this clonotype. V gene TRBV30 combines with J gene TRBJ1-1; 7 bases match TRBD1. The V and J ends lost 4 bases and 3 bases, in that order; junction bases with no gene match: 5. CDR1 and CDR2 (germline): GTSNPN, SVGIG (reference sequence). The CDR3 totals 13 residues. The CDR3 loop is CAWTGQSYTEAFF. As DNA, the CDR3 is TGTGCCTGGACGGGACAGAGCTACACTGAAGCTTTCTTT. Filled out from reference TRBV30 and TRBJ1-1, the complete variable domain reads SQTIHQWPATLVQPVGSPLSLECTVEGTSNPNLYWYRQAAGRGLQLLFYSVGIGQISSEVPQNLSASRPQDRQFILSSKKLLLSDSGFYLCAWTGQSYTEAFFGQGTRLTVV.

This clonotype was seen ten or more times. The chain has TRBV3-1 and TRBJ2-1; D may be TRBD1 or TRBD2 (6 bases each). Per the germline V gene, CDR1 is LGHDT and CDR2 is YNNKEL (reference sequence). V gave up 1 base and J gave up 3 bases, with 13 bases separating them. The CDR3 is 16 residues long. The CDR3 protein is CASSQGGTRYYNEQFF. Written as DNA, the CDR3 is TGTGCCAGCAGCCAAGGCGGGACAAGATACTACAATGAGCAGTTCTTC.

This sequence joins TRBV4-2 and TRBJ1-2; 7 nucleotides agree with TRBD1. This CDR3 spans 15 amino acids. Germline V gene data show CDR1 as LGHNA and CDR2 as YNFKEQ. V was clipped by 0 bases and J by 8 bases; unmatched bases: 9. CDR3 amino acids: CASSQDRQGGYGYTF. For the CDR3, the DNA is TGTGCCAGCAGCCAAGATCGCCAGGGGGGATACGGCTACACCTTC.

This clonotype came up many times. The V and J genes are TRBV12-5 and TRBJ1-6; no reliable D call. V was cut by 2 bases and J by 5 bases, with 7 bases left in between. The length of the CDR3 is 14 residues. CDR1 is LGHNT, CDR2 FRNRAP, per germline. CDR3 loop: CASGLPTNNSPLHF. The CDR3, as DNA: TGTGCTAGTGGTTTGCCTACGAATAATTCACCCCTCCACTTT.

This clonotype has a count of ten or more. The chain couples TRBV28 to TRBJ1-5; unclear D gene. Germline loops: CDR1 MDHEN, CDR2 SYDVKM. The CDR3 has 12 residues. Deletions cut 0 bases from V and 5 bases from J, with 2 bases between. CDR3 in amino acids: CASSLWDQPQHF. The CDR3 DNA reads TGTGCCAGCAGTTTATGGGATCAGCCCCAGCATTTT.

This clonotype occurred many times. The gene calls are TRBV11-3 and TRBJ2-2; 9 positions agree with TRBD1. Germline V gives CDR1 SGHNT, CDR2 YENEEA. V lost 5 bases to trimming and J lost 2 bases; unmatched junction nucleotides: 3. This CDR3 comprises 15 residues. The CDR3 reads CASSRGQGNTGELFF. The CDR3 nucleotides are TGTGCCAGCAGCCGGGGACAGGGAAACACCGGGGAGCTGTTTTTT.